The sample holds one count of the clone carrying this TCR beta chain. After removal of 4 bases from V and 3 bases from J, the junction contained 5 bases not matched to a gene. CDR1 is LGHNA and CDR2 is YSLEER in the germline V gene. CDR3 length equals 15 residues. Donors counted as nominally healthy when sampled, yet unrecorded immune exposures were likely. The entry originates in a study of cytomegalovirus exposure and HLA in healthy donors. It was with 60 Vbeta and 13 Jbeta primers that the PCR ran. Some clones are missing from TCRdb's copy, which holds only in-frame ones; the method was immunoSEQ multiplex PCR. The sample carries about 160,000 clones, roughly 80% recorded once.

This rearrangement joins TRBV4-3 to TRBJ1-2, with 10 positions matching TRBD1. This sequence was found in a male donor in good health and CMV-seropositive. Sequencing input: PBMCs. Written as DNA, the CDR3 is TGCGCCAGCAGCCCAAGGACAGGGGGGGACTATGGCTACACCTTC. This encodes CASSPRTGGDYGYTF.